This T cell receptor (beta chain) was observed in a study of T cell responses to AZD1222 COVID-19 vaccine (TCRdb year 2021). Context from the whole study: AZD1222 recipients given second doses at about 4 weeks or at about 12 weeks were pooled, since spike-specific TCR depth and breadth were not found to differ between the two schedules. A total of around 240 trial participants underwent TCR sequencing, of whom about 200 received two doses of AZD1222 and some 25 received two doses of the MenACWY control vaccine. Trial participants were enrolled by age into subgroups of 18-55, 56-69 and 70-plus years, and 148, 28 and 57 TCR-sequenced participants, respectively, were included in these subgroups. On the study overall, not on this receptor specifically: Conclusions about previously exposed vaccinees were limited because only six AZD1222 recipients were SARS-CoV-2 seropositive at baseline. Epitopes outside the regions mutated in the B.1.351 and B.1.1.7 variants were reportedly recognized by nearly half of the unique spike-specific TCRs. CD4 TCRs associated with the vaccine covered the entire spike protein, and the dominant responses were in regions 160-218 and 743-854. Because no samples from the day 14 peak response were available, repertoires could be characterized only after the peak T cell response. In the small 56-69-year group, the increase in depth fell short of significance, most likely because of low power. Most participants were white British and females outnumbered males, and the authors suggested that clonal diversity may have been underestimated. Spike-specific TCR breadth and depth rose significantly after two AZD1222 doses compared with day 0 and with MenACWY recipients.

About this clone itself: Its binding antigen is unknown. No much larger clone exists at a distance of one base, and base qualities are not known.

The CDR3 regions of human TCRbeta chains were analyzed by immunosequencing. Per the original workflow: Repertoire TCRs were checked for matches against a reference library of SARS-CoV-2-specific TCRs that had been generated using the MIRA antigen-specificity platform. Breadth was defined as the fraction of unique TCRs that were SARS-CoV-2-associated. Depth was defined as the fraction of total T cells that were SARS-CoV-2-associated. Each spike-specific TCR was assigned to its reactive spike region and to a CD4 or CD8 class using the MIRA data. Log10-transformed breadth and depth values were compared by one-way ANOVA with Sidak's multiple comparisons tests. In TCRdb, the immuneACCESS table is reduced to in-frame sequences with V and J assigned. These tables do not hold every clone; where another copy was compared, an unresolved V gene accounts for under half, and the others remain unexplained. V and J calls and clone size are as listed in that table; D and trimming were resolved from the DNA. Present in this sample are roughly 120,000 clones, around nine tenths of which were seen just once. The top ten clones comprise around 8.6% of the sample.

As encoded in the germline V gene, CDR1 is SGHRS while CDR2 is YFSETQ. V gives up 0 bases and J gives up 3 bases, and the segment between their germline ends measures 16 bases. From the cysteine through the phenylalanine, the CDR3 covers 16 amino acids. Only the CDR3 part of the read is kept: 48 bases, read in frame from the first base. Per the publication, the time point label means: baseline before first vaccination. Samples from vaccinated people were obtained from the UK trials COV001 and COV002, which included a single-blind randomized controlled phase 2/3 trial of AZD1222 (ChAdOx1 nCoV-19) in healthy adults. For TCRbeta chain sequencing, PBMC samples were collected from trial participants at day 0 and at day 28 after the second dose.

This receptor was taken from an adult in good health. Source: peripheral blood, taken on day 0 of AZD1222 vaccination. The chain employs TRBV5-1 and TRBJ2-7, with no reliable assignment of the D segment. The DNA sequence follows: TGCGCCAGCAGCTTGGCAAGTGGGCCTGGGAACTACGAGCAGTACTTC. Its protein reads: CASSLASGPGNYEQYF.